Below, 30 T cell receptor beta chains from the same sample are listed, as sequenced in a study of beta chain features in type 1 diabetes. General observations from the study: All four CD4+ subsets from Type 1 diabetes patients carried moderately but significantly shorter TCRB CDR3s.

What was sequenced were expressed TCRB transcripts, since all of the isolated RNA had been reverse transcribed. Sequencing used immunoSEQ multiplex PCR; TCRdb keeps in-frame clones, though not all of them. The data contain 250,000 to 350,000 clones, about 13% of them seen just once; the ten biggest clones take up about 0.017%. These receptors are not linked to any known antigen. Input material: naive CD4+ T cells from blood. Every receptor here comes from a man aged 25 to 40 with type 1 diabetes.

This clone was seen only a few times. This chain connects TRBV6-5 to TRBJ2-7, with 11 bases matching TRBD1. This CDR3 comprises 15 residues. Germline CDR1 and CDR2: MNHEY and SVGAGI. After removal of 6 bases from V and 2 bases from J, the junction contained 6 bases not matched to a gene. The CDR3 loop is CASSLRDRGTYEQYF. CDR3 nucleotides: TGTGCCAGCAGCCTCCGGGACAGGGGGACCTACGAGCAGTACTTC.

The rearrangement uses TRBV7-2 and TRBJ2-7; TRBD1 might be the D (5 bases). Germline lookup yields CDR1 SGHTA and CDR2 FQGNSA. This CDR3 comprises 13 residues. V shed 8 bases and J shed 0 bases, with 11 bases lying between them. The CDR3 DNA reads TGTGCCAGCTCCCAGGGCATCTCCTACGAGCAGTACTTC. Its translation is CASSQGISYEQYF.

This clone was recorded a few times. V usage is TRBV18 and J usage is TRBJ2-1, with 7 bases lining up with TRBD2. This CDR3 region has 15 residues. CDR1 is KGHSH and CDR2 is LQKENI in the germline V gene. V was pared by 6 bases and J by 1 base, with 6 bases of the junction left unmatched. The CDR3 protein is CASSRGAGSYNEQFF. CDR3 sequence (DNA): TGTGCCAGCTCCCGGGGAGCGGGGTCCTACAATGAGCAGTTCTTC.

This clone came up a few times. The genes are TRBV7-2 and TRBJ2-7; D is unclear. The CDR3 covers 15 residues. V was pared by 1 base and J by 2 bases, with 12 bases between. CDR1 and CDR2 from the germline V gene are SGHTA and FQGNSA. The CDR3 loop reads CASSLGLTRAYEQYF. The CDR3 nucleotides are TGTGCCAGCAGCTTAGGGCTAACCCGGGCCTACGAGCAGTACTTC.

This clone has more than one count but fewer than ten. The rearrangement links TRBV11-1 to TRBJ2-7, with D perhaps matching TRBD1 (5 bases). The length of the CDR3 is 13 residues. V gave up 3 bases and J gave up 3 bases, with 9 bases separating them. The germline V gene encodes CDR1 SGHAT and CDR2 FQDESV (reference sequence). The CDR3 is CASSLERGYEQYF. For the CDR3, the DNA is TGTGCCAGCAGCTTGGAAAGGGGCTACGAGCAGTACTTC.

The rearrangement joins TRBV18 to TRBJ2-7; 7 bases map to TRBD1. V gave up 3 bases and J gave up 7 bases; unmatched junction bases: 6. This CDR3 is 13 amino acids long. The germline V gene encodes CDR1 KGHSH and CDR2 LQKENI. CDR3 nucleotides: TGTGCCAGCTCACCCGACAGGGCCTGGGAGCAGTACTTC. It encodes CASSPDRAWEQYF.

The chain's CDR3 is CAWRRGEGAWTEAFF. DNA for the CDR3: TGTGCCTGGAGAAGAGGAGAGGGGGCCTGGACTGAAGCTTTCTTT. The chain couples TRBV30 to TRBJ1-1, with TRBD1 identical over 7 bases. J gave up 5 bases and V 3 bases, and 12 bases lay outside the gene matches. CDR3 length: 15 amino acids. Germline V CDR1 and CDR2: GTSNPN, SVGIG (reference sequence).

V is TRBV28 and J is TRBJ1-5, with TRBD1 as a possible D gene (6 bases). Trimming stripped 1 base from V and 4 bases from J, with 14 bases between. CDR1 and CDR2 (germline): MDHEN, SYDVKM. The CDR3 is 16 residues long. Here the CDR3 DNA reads TGTGCCAGCAGTTTATTACCGGGGCAGGGGAATCAGCCCCAGCATTTT. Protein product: CASSLLPGQGNQPQHF.

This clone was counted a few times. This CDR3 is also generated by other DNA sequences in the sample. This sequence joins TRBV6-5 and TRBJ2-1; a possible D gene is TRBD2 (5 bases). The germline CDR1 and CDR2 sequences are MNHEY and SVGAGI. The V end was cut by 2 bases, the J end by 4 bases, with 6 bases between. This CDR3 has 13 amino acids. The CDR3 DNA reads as TGTGCCAGCAGTTACAGAGGGTACAATGAGCAGTTCTTC. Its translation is CASSYRGYNEQFF.

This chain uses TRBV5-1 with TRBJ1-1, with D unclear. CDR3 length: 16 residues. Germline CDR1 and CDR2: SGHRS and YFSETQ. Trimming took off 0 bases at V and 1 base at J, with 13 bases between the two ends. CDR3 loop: CASSLDRPKTNTEAFF. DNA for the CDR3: TGCGCCAGCAGCTTGGACAGACCCAAAACGAACACTGAAGCTTTCTTT.

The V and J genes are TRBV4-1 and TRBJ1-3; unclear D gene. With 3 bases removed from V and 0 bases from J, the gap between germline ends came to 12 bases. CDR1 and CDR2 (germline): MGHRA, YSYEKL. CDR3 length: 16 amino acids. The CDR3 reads CASSQSGWNSGNTIYF. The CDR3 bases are TGCGCCAGCAGCCAGTCCGGGTGGAACTCTGGAAACACCATATATTTT.

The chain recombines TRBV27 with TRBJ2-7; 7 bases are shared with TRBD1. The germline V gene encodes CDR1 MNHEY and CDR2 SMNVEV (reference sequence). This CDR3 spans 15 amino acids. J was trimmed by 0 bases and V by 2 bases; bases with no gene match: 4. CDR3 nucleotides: TGTGCCAGCAGTTTAGGGGGACAGCTCTCCTACGAGCAGTACTTC. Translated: CASSLGGQLSYEQYF.

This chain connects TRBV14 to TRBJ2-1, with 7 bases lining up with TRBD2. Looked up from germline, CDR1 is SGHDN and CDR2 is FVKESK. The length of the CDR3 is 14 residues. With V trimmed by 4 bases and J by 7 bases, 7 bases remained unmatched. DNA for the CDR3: TGTGCCAGCAGCCCTTTCTGGGGGGGGAATGAGCAGTTCTTC. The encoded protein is CASSPFWGGNEQFF.

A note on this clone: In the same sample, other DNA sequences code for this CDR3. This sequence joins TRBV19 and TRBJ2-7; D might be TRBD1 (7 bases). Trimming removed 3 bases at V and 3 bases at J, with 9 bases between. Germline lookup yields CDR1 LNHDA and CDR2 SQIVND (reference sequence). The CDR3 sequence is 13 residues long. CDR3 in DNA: TGTGCCAGTAGTATTCAGGGGGGCTACGAGCAGTACTTC. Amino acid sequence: CASSIQGGYEQYF.

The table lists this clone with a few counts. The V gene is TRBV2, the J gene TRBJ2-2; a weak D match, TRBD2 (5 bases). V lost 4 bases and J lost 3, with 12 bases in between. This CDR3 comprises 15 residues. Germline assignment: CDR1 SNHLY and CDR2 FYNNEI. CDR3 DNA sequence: TGTGCCAGCAGTGCGGAGGTTGGGTACACCGGGGAGCTGTTTTTT. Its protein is CASSAEVGYTGELFF.

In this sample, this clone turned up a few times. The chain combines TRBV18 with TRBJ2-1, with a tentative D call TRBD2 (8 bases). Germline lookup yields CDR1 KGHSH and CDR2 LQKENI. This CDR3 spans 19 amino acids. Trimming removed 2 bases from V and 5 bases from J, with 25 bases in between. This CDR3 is CASSPYRGNLGGRHNEQFF. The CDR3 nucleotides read TGTGCCAGCTCACCATACAGGGGAAATCTCGGCGGGAGGCACAATGAGCAGTTCTTC.

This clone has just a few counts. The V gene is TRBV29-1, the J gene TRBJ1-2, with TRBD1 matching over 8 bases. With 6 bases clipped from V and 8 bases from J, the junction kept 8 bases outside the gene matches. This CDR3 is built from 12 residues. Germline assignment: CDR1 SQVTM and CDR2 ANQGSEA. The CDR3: CSVAQGAEGYTF. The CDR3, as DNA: TGCAGCGTCGCTCAGGGGGCAGAAGGCTACACCTTC.

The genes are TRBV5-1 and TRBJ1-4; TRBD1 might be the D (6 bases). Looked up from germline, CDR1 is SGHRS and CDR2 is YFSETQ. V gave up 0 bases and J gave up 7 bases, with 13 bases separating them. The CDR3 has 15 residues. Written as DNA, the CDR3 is TGCGCCAGCAGCTTGGGGACAGCCCAGATTGAAAAACTGTTTTTT. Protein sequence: CASSLGTAQIEKLFF.

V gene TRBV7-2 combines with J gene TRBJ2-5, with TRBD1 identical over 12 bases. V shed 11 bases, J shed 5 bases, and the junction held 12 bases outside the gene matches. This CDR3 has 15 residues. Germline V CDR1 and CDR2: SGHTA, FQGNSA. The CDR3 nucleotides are TGTGCCTCCGGGGGGGACAGGGGGCGCCGGGAGACCCAGTACTTC. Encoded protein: CASGGDRGRRETQYF. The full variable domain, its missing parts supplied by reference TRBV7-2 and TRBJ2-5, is GAGVSQSPSNKVTEKGKDVELRCDPISGHTALYWYRQSLGQGLEFLIYFQGNSAPDKSGLPSDRFSAERTGGSVSTLTIQRTQQEDSAVYLCASGGDRGRRETQYFGPGTRLLVL.

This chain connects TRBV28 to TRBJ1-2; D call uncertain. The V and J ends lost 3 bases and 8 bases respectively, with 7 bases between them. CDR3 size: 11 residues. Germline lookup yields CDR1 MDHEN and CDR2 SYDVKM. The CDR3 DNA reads TGTGCCAGCAGTTTGAGGGAGGGCTACACCTTC. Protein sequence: CASSLREGYTF.

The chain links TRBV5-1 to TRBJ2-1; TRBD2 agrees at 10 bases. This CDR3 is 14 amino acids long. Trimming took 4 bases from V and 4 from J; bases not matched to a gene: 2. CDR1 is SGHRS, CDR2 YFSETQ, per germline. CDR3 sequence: CASSRTSGYNEQFF. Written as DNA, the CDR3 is TGCGCCAGCAGCAGGACTAGCGGATACAATGAGCAGTTCTTC.

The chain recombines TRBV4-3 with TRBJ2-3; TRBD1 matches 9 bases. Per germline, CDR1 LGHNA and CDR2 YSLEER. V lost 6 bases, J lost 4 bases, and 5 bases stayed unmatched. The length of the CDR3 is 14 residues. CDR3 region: CASRQGASADTQYF. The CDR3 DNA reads TGCGCCAGCAGACAGGGGGCCAGCGCAGATACGCAGTATTTT.

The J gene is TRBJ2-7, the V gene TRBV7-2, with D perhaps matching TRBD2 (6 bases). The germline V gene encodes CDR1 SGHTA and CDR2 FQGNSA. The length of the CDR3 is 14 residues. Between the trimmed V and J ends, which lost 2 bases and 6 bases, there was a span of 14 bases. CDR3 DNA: TGTGCCAGCAGCTTAAGTGGGACTCCTACCGAGCAGTACTTC. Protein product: CASSLSGTPTEQYF.

The CDR3 DNA follows: TGTGCCAGCAAGGGCGGGAGGGCCGGGGATGAGCAGTTCTTC. It is translated as CASKGGRAGDEQFF. This sequence joins TRBV25-1 and TRBJ2-1; TRBD2 matches at 9 bases. CDR1 is MGHDK, CDR2 SYGVNS, per germline. This CDR3 is 14 amino acids long. V trimming: 7 bases; J trimming: 8 bases; junction bases outside the gene matches: 9.

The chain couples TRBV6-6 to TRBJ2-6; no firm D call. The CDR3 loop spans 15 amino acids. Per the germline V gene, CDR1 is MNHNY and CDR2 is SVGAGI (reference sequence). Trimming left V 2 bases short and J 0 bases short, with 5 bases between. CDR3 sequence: CASSYTVSGANVLTF. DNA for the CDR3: TGTGCCAGCAGTTACACGGTCTCTGGGGCCAACGTCCTGACTTTC.

The CDR3 nucleotides are TGTGCCAGCAGCTTGGGACTAGTCCGGGAGCAGTTCTTC. Its translation is CASSLGLVREQFF. This rearrangement joins TRBV5-6 to TRBJ2-1, with D perhaps TRBD2 (6 bases). The CDR3 is 13 amino acids. V was shortened by 0 bases and J by 10 bases, with 11 bases between the two germline ends. The germline gives CDR1 SGHDT, CDR2 YYEEEE.

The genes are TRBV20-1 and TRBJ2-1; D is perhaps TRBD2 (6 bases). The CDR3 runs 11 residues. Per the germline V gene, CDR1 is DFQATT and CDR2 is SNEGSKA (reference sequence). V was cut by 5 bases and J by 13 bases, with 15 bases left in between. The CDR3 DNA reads TGCAGTGCTCTGGGACTCCGGGAACAGTTCTTC. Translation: CSALGLREQFF.

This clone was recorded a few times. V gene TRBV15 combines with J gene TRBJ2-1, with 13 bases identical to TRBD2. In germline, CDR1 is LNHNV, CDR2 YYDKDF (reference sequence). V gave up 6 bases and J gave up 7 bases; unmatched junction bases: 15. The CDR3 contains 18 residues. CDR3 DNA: TGTGCCACCAGTAGGACTAGCGGGAGATTCCGAGGCCGAAATGAGCAGTTCTTC. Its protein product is CATSRTSGRFRGRNEQFF. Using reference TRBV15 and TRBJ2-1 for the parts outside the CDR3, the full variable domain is DAMVIQNPRYQVTQFGKPVTLSCSQTLNHNVMYWYQQKSSQAPKLLFHYYDKDFNNEADTPDNFQSRRPNTSFCFLDIRSPGLGDTAMYLCATSRTSGRFRGRNEQFFGPGTRLTVL.

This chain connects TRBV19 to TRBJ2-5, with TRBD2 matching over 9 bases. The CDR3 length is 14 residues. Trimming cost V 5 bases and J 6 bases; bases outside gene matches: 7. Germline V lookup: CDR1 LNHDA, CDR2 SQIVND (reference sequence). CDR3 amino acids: CASSEGLASQTQYF. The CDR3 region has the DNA TGTGCCAGTAGTGAGGGACTAGCTTCGCAGACCCAGTACTTC.

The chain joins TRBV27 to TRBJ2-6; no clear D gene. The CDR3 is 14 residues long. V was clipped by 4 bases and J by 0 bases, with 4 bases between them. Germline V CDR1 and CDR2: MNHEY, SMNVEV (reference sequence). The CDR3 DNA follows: TGTGCCAGCAGTTCTTCCTCTGGGGCCAACGTCCTGACTTTC. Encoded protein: CASSSSSGANVLTF.